This T cell receptor beta chain was recovered during a study of cytomegalovirus exposure and HLA in healthy donors. The CDR3 consists of 14 residues. The germline V gene encodes CDR1 PRHDT and CDR2 FYEKMQ (reference sequence). The ends lost 5 bases at V and 6 bases at J; junction bases unmatched: 9. PCR used 60 Vbeta primers and 13 Jbeta primers. Assay used: immunoSEQ multiplex PCR; TCRdb lists only in-frame clones, some missing. This table lists over 100,000 clones. Donors in the study were healthy people who gave bone marrow. The clonotype was recovered from a man aged 40-50 years in good health and CMV-seropositive. This chain links TRBV13 with TRBJ2-7; 8 bases map to TRBD1. Sequenced sample: PBMCs. The CDR3 nucleotides are TGTGCCAGCAGCCCCCAGACAGGGGCCGGCGAGCAGTACTTC. It encodes CASSPQTGAGEQYF.